This note documents a single T cell receptor (beta chain) sequence. This sample is part of a study of blood T cell repertoires in COVID-19. The CDR3 is 16 residues long. V was clipped by 0 bases and J by 6 bases, with 13 bases between them. CDR1 and CDR2 (germline): SGHRS, YFSETQ. Clones were read by immunoSEQ multiplex PCR, and TCRdb kept only the in-frame ones, dropping some. The sample includes fewer than 150,000 clones, more than 70% of them seen just once. The receptor comes from a woman aged 70-85 years who had recovered from COVID-19. The chain has TRBV5-1 and TRBJ1-6, with D hard to call. The source material was peripheral blood. CDR3 sequence: CASSLVPSQTNSPLHF. As DNA, the CDR3 is TGCGCCAGCAGCTTGGTTCCGTCACAGACTAATTCACCCCTCCACTTT.